These 20 T cell receptor beta chains share one sample of origin, sequenced in a study of graft-versus-host responses after intestinal transplantation. The data were produced by immunoSEQ multiplex PCR, yet TCRdb's version contains in-frame clones alone and is incomplete. Here the sample spans 10,000 or so clones, 25% to 30% being singletons. The sequences come from alloreactive CD4+ T cells from a mixed lymphocyte reaction culture, collected before intestinal transplant. Subset here: CFSE-low proliferating T cells sorted from roughly six-day pre-transplant mixed lymphocyte reaction (GvH or HvG direction). The receptors were gathered from a human patient who received an intestinal transplant.

The chain links TRBV5-4 to TRBJ2-7; D gene unclear. V was trimmed by 0 bases and J by 1 base, leaving 5 bases between them. This CDR3 spans 13 amino acids. In germline, CDR1 is SGHNT, CDR2 YYREEE (reference sequence). The CDR3 bases are TGTGCCAGCAGCTTGGCCGGTTCCTACGAGCAGTACTTC. Translated, it gives CASSLAGSYEQYF. The full variable domain, its missing parts supplied by reference TRBV5-4 and TRBJ2-7, is ETGVTQSPTHLIKTRGQQVTLRCSSQSGHNTVSWYQQALGQGPQFIFQYYREEENGRGNFPPRFSGLQFPNYSSELNVNALELDDSALYLCASSLAGSYEQYFGPGTRLTVT.

The gene calls are TRBV6-1 and TRBJ2-2; D unclear. CDR1 is MNHNS, CDR2 SASEGT, per germline. This CDR3 spans 15 amino acids. Trimming removed 5 bases from V and 4 bases from J, with 14 bases in between. The CDR3 spells CASSSPKGSTGELFF. CDR3 bases: TGTGCCAGCAGTTCCCCCAAGGGATCCACCGGGGAGCTGTTTTTT.

The chain couples TRBV19 to TRBJ2-7, with TRBD1 matching 8 bases. Trimming cost V 1 base and J 5 bases; bases outside gene matches: 7. The CDR3 contains 15 residues. Germline CDR1 reads LNHDA; CDR2 reads SQIVND (reference sequence). The CDR3 protein is CASSIVGQGNDEQYF. CDR3 in DNA: TGTGCCAGTAGTATAGTAGGACAGGGTAACGACGAGCAGTACTTC.

This clone was seen a few times. The chain combines TRBV4-1 with TRBJ2-7, with TRBD1 as a possible D gene (5 bases). Germline V CDR1 and CDR2: MGHRA, YSYEKL. The CDR3 contains 15 residues. Trimming took off 1 base at V and 2 bases at J, with 12 bases between the two ends. CDR3 DNA: TGCGCCAGCAGCCAAGTCGGCGACAGTACCTACGAGCAGTACTTC. Protein product: CASSQVGDSTYEQYF.

This sequence joins TRBV4-2 and TRBJ2-2; 9 positions agree with TRBD2. CDR1 LGHNA and CDR2 YNFKEQ come from the germline V gene. Unmatched junction bases numbered 9, after V lost 3 bases and J lost 4 bases. The CDR3 length is 17 residues. Here the CDR3 reads CASSQTLAGDGTGELFF. CDR3 DNA: TGTGCCAGCAGCCAGACTTTAGCGGGAGACGGCACCGGGGAGCTGTTTTTT.

This clone was seen more than once but under ten times. The genes are TRBV6-1 and TRBJ1-5; no definite D call. This CDR3 comprises 14 residues. CDR1 MNHNS and CDR2 SASEGT come from the germline V gene. Trimming stripped 6 bases from V and 2 bases from J, with 11 bases between. CDR3 sequence reads: CASRWSGGNQPQHF. The DNA for the CDR3 is TGTGCCAGCAGGTGGTCAGGCGGCAATCAGCCCCAGCATTTT.

The gene calls are TRBV30 and TRBJ2-7; D not certain. V gave up 2 bases and J gave up 1 base, with 15 bases separating them. The CDR3 is 15 residues long. Germline CDR1 and CDR2: GTSNPN and SVGIG (reference sequence). As DNA, the CDR3 is TGTGCCTGGAGTCCCTGGGGTGGTGGGTCCTACGAGCAGTACTTC. As protein: CAWSPWGGGSYEQYF.

This clone is judged large (0.1 to 1%). The chain couples TRBV19 to TRBJ2-7, with a weak D call TRBD1 (6 bases). V gave up 1 base and J gave up 1 base, with 8 bases separating them. In germline, CDR1 is LNHDA, CDR2 SQIVND (reference sequence). The CDR3 is made up of 14 amino acids. CDR3 DNA: TGTGCCAGTAGTATAGCCGGGACATCCTACGAGCAGTACTTC. Its translation is CASSIAGTSYEQYF.

The genes are TRBV19 and TRBJ1-4, with D uncertain. The V gene lost 3 bases and the J gene lost 5 bases, with 10 bases spanning the gap. The CDR3 has 14 residues. The V gene's germline CDR1 is LNHDA and CDR2 SQIVND (reference sequence). DNA of the CDR3: TGTGCCAGTAGTATTTGGCCGTCCAATGAAAAACTGTTTTTT. Its translation: CASSIWPSNEKLFF.

The chain has TRBV6-9 and TRBJ1-5; D is undetermined. This CDR3 contains 13 residues. Trimming stripped 5 bases from V and 2 bases from J, with 7 bases between. The V gene's germline CDR1 is MNHGY and CDR2 SVAAGI. CDR3 residues: CASSDTGNQPQHF. DNA for the CDR3: TGTGCCAGCAGTGACACAGGCAATCAGCCCCAGCATTTT.

V is TRBV6-6 and J is TRBJ2-2; no reliable D call. The V gene lost 2 bases and the J gene lost 5 bases, with 9 bases spanning the gap. Germline CDR1 is MNHNY and CDR2 is SVGAGI (reference sequence). The CDR3 consists of 14 residues. Written as DNA, the CDR3 is TGTGCCAGCAGTTACGCTGAGTTTACCGGGGAGCTGTTTTTT. It encodes CASSYAEFTGELFF.

By frequency in the sample, this clone is medium-sized (0.01 to 0.1%). The rearrangement joins TRBV5-4 to TRBJ2-1, with TRBD2 matching over 8 bases. The junction had 9 bases not matched to a gene; V was cut back by 3 bases and J by 7 bases. The CDR3 loop spans 15 amino acids. CDR1 SGHNT and CDR2 YYREEE come from the germline V gene (reference sequence). The CDR3 sequence: CASSWGPAGENEQFF. CDR3 sequence (DNA): TGTGCCAGCAGCTGGGGGCCAGCGGGAGAGAATGAGCAGTTCTTC.

The gene calls are TRBV29-1 and TRBJ2-5; TRBD1 or TRBD2 may be the D gene (7 bases each). CDR3 size: 13 residues. Between the trimmed V and J ends, which lost 3 bases and 6 bases, there was a span of 14 bases. Germline loops: CDR1 SQVTM, CDR2 ANQGSEA. CDR3 in amino acids: CSVDRQGGKTQYF. CDR3 bases: TGCAGCGTTGACCGACAGGGAGGGAAGACCCAGTACTTC. The full variable domain, in which reference TRBV29-1 and TRBJ2-5 provide the parts outside the CDR3, is SAVISQKPSRDICQRGTSLTIQCQVDSQVTMMFWYRQQPGQSLTLIATANQGSEATYESGFVIDKFPISRPNLTFSTLTVSNMSPEDSSIYLCSVDRQGGKTQYFGPGTRLLVL.

The rearrangement uses TRBV7-8 and TRBJ2-7; TRBD2 is a possible D gene (6 bases). V lost 8 bases, J lost 1 base, and 21 bases lay in between. The CDR3 has 16 amino acids. In germline, CDR1 is SGHVS, CDR2 FQNEAQ. CDR3 nucleotides: TGTGCCAGCTCGGAGGGCAGGGCACCCCTTTCCTACGAGCAGTACTTC. Amino acids: CASSEGRAPLSYEQYF.

The chain employs TRBV12-2 and TRBJ1-3; the D call of TRBD1 is as the table states it, not checked on the DNA. TRBV12-2 constitutes a pseudogene. The CDR3 contains 15 residues. In DNA form, the CDR3 reads TGTGCAAGTACATTCGTGAGGGGGACTGGAAACACCATATATTTT. Its translation is CASTFVRGTGNTIYF.

The chain employs TRBV27 and TRBJ2-1, with TRBD2 matching 7 bases. CDR1 MNHEY and CDR2 SMNVEV come from the germline V gene (reference sequence). V lost 3 bases to trimming and J lost 4 bases; unmatched junction nucleotides: 9. This CDR3 spans 16 amino acids. This CDR3 is CASSFRGSGQYNEQFF. The CDR3 bases are TGTGCCAGCAGTTTCCGTGGTAGCGGGCAATACAATGAGCAGTTCTTC.

This clone ranks as medium-sized. J is TRBJ2-7 and V is TRBV4-1; 10 nucleotides match TRBD2. V shed 3 bases, J shed 1 base, and the junction held 12 bases outside the gene matches. The CDR3 length is 18 residues. CDR1 is MGHRA, CDR2 YSYEKL, per germline. The CDR3: CASSHPPQREGKSYEQYF. The CDR3, as DNA: TGCGCCAGCAGCCACCCTCCCCAGCGGGAGGGCAAGTCCTACGAGCAGTACTTC.

The chain has TRBV19 and TRBJ2-5; D remains unclear. TRBJ2-7 matches the DNA end more closely, so the J call is doubtful. Germline loops: CDR1 LNHDA, CDR2 SQIVND (reference sequence). This CDR3 comprises 14 residues. CDR3 protein: CASSIEAGPYEQYF. The DNA of the CDR3 is TGTGCCAGTAGTATAGAGGCAGGACCCTACGAGCAGTACTTC.

This clone was detected only a few times. The chain combines TRBV6-5 with TRBJ1-3; perhaps TRBD1 as D (6 bases). Germline V gene lookup returns CDR1 MNHEY and CDR2 SVGAGI. The CDR3 spans 14 residues. The V end lost 7 bases, the J end lost 3 bases, and 13 bases lay between the germline ends. Here the CDR3 reads CASTSTGNGNTIYF. The CDR3 DNA reads TGTGCCAGCACCAGTACAGGGAATGGAAACACCATATATTTT.

This chain joins TRBV28 and TRBJ2-2, with D possibly matching TRBD1 (5 bases). CDR3 size: 16 residues. The V gene's germline CDR1 is MDHEN and CDR2 SYDVKM. Trimming cost V 6 bases and J 2 bases, with 16 bases left between them. Written as DNA, the CDR3 is TGTGCCAGCAGAACTTCTGGACAACTAAACACCGGGGAGCTGTTTTTT. Protein sequence: CASRTSGQLNTGELFF. The entire variable domain, with the rest obtained from reference TRBV28 and TRBJ2-2, is as follows: DVKVTQSSRYLVKRTGEKVFLECVQDMDHENMFWYRQDPGLGLRLIYFSYDVKMKEKGDIPEGYSVSREKKERFSLILESASTNQTSMYLCASRTSGQLNTGELFFGEGSRLTVL.